The clone carrying this T cell receptor (beta chain) was recorded at least ten times. This specimen belongs to a study of neurological immune-mediated disorders. Synthesis of cDNA used 5'RACE (with 10-nucleotide random UMIs). MiXCR, applied by TCRdb to the 5' RACE reads, yields one record per CDR3 protein. The top ten clones hold roughly 4.8% of a sample with about 49,000 distinct CDR3 sequences, about an eighth of them seen once. Indicated time point: longitudinal time-point 2. Unsorted libraries came from 2 million PBMCs stored at -80 °C. V was shortened by 5 bases and J by 5 bases, with 12 bases between the two germline ends. This CDR3 contains 13 residues.

Sequenced material: PBMCs. This TCR came from a male donor with HTLV-1-associated myelopathy (HAM/TSP). The rearrangement uses TRBV12-3 or TRBV12-4 and TRBJ1-2, with D tentatively TRBD1 (5 bases). Here the CDR3 DNA reads TGTGCCAGCAGTCCAGGGCCCGCTTATGGCTACACCTTC. Translating gives CASSPGPAYGYTF.